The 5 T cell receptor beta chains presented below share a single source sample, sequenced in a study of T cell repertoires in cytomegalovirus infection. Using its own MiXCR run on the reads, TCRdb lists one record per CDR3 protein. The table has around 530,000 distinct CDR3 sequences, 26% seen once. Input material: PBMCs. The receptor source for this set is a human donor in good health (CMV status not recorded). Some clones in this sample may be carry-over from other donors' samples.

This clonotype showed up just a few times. The CDR3 DNA reads TGTGCCAGCAGTCCTACAGTCACCGGGGAGCTGTTTTTT. This sequence encodes CASSPTVTGELFF. V and J are TRBV6-5 and TRBJ2-2; D is undetermined. CDR1 and CDR2 (germline): MNHEY, SVGAGI. V was trimmed by 5 bases and J by 4 bases, leaving 8 bases between them. The CDR3 extends over 13 amino acids.

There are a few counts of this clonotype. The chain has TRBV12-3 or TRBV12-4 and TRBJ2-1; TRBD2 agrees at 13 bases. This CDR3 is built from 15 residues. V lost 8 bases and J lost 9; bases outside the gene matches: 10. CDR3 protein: CASEIGLAGVSEQFF. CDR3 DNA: TGTGCCAGCGAAATTGGACTAGCGGGAGTAAGTGAGCAGTTCTTC.

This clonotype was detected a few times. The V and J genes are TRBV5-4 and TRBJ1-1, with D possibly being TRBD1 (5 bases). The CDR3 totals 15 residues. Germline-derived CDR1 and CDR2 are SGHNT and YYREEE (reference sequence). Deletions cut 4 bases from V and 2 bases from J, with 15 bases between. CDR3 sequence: CASSVAGGVNTEAFF. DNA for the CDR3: TGTGCCAGCAGCGTTGCGGGGGGGGTTAACACTGAAGCTTTCTTT.

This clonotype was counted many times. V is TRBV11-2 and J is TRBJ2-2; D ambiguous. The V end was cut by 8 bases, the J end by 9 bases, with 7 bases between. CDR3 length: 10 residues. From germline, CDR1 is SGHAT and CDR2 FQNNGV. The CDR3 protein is CASGSRELFF. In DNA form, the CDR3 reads TGTGCCAGCGGCTCCAGGGAGCTGTTTTTT.

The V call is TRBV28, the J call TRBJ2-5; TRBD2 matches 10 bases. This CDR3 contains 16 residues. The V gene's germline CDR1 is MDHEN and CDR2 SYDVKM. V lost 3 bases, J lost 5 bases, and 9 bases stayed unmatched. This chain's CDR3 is CASSFGSGREGETQYF. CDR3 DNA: TGTGCCAGCAGTTTTGGAAGCGGGAGGGAGGGGGAGACCCAGTACTTC.